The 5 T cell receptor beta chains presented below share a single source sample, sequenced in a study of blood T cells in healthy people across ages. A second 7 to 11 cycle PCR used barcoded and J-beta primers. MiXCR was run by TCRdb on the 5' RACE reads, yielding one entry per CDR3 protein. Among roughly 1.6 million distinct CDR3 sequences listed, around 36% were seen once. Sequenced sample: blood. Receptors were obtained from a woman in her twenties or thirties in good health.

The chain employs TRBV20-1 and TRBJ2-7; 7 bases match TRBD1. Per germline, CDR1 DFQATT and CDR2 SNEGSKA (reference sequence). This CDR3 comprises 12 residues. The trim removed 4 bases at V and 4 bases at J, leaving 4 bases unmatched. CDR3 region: CSANPTGYEQYF. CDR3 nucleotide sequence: TGCAGTGCTAACCCGACAGGGTACGAGCAGTACTTC.

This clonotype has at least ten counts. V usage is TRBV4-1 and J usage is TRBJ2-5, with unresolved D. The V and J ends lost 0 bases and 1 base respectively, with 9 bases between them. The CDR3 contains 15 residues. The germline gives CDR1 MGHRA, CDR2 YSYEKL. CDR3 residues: CASSQDRRTQETQYF. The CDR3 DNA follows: TGCGCCAGCAGCCAAGATCGGCGGACCCAAGAGACCCAGTACTTC.

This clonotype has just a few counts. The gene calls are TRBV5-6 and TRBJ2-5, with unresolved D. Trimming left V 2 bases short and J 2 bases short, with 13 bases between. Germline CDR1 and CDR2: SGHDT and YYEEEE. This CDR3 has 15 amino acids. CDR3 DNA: TGTGCCAGCAGCTTAAGGCCTCGGCTTCAAGAGACCCAGTACTTC. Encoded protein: CASSLRPRLQETQYF.

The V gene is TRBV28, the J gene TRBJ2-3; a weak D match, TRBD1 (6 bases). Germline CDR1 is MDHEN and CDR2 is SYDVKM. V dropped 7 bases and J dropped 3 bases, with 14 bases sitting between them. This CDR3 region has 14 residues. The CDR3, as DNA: TGTGCCAGCAAGAAAGAGGGGGAAACAGATACGCAGTATTTT. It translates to CASKKEGETDTQYF.

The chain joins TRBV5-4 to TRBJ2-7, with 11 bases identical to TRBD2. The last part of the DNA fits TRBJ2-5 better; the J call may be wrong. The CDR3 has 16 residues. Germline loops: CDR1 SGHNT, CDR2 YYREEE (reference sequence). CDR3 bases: TGTGCCAGCAGCTCTAGCGGGGGGCGCATGGATGAGACCCAGTACTTC. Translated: CASSSSGGRMDETQYF.